This TCR beta chain was captured in a study of shared clonotypes between healthy human individuals. Overall study results and limits: Few donors restricted represented genetic and exposure-history diversity.

TCRdb's copy holds only in-frame clones and misses some; the assay was immunoSEQ multiplex PCR. Of over 2 million clones detected, 90% to 95% appear once; the ten largest clones hold about 0.13%. Notes on this clone: Its antigen is still unknown.

The V end was cut by 3 bases, the J end by 1 base, with 14 bases between. In germline, CDR1 is SGHRS, CDR2 YFSETQ. The CDR3 contains 17 residues. The sequence derives from a man aged 18-30 years in good health. Input material: naive CD4+ T cells sorted from blood. Subset specified: CD45RA+ positively selected. The V gene is TRBV5-1, the J gene TRBJ2-6, with no clear D. CDR3 coding DNA: TGCGCCAGCAGCTCTCCGGGCCCTCAATCTGGGGCCAACGTCCTGACTTTC. Its protein product is CASSSPGPQSGANVLTF.